This T cell receptor (beta chain) originates from a study of shared clonotypes between healthy human individuals. Study-level findings and limits: In this cohort, only blood was sampled, and tissue repertoires likely differ.

Germline CDR1 reads SGDLS; CDR2 reads YYNGEE. J gave up 0 bases and V 4 bases, and 18 bases lay outside the gene matches. The CDR3 runs 20 residues. Worth noting for this clone: Its antigen is not identified.

Cells designated naive CD8 were CD45RO-negative and were positively selected for CCR7, with terminally differentiated effector memory CD45RA+ cells excluded. Assay used: immunoSEQ multiplex PCR; TCRdb lists only in-frame clones, some missing. Among about 2.1 million clones listed, 93% were seen once. The gene calls are TRBV9 and TRBJ2-3; 9 bases agree with TRBD2. Sequencing was carried out using naive CD8+ T cells from PBMCs. The clonotype comes from a man in his late teens or twenties in good health. Some clones in this sample may be carry-over from other donors' samples. CDR3 DNA: TGTGCCAGCAGCCCCAAGTCCTGGCCTAGCGGGGTTACTAGCACAGATACGCAGTATTTT. Amino acid sequence: CASSPKSWPSGVTSTDTQYF.